Sequencing of this T cell receptor (beta chain) was carried out in a study of blood T cell repertoires in COVID-19. Across the whole study: Acute-phase and convalescent COVID-19 samples originated in the United States, Italy and Spain. PBMCs, B-cell-depleted T cells, or T cells provided the cDNA or gDNA that made up the material.

J was trimmed by 0 bases and V by 4 bases; bases with no gene match: 10. Germline V gene data show CDR1 as SGHDT and CDR2 as YYEEEE. The CDR3 covers 18 residues. As handled by the study authors: Reference gene primer amplification in the assay estimated nucleated cell counts. TCRdb's table, derived via immunoSEQ multiplex PCR, lists solely in-frame clones and lacks some. That table gives V, J and clone size, and the DNA gave D and trimming. The sample holds 25,000 to 35,000 clones, approximately 90% seen once. The sequence was collected from a human donor with active COVID-19. The donor label of this sample is uncertain. The rearrangement joins TRBV5-6 to TRBJ2-6; TRBD2 matches 7 bases. The specimen was peripheral blood. The CDR3 sequence: CASSPDGGEFSGANVLTF. For the CDR3, the DNA is TGTGCCAGCAGCCCCGATGGGGGGGAATTCTCTGGGGCCAACGTCCTGACTTTC.